Each of the 7 T cell receptor beta chains below was sequenced from the same sample in a study of T-cell memory formation after mild COVID-19. TCRdb reanalysed the 5' RACE reads using MiXCR and keeps one entry per CDR3 protein. The table shows under 250,000 distinct CDR3 sequences, with 9.5% occurring only once. The sequencing sample was made of PBMCs or a T cell subset sorted from them (not recorded which). These receptors were taken from a man between 18 and 29 years old who had mild COVID-19 (a few samples of this study predate the infection). Cell type and time point are not known.

The chain is built from TRBV9 and TRBJ2-2, with a tentative D call TRBD2 (5 bases). The CDR3 is 16 amino acids. V was trimmed by 1 base and J by 4 bases, leaving 14 bases between them. Germline CDR1 SGDLS, CDR2 YYNGEE. CDR3 protein: CASSVRGEVGTGELFF. CDR3 bases: TGTGCCAGCAGCGTACGGGGAGAGGTCGGCACCGGGGAGCTGTTTTTT. The entire variable domain, with the rest obtained from reference TRBV9 and TRBJ2-2, is as follows: DSGVTQTPKHLITATGQRVTLRCSPRSGDLSVYWYQQSLDQGLQFLIQYYNGEERAKGNILERFSAQQFPDLHSELNLSSLELGDSALYFCASSVRGEVGTGELFFGEGSRLTVL.

In this sample, this clonotype turned up a few times. The chain combines TRBV10-3 with TRBJ2-3; TRBD2 is a possible D gene (6 bases). The V end was cut by 0 bases, the J end by 0 bases, with 13 bases between. The CDR3 totals 17 residues. Germline loops: CDR1 ENHRY, CDR2 SYGVKD. CDR3 residues: CAISESSISGSTDTQYF. The CDR3 nucleotides read TGTGCCATCAGTGAGTCTTCTATTAGCGGCAGCACAGATACGCAGTATTTT.

This clonotype was seen only a few times. The J gene is TRBJ1-5, the V gene TRBV6-5; D gene uncertain. Germline V lookup: CDR1 MNHEY, CDR2 SVGAGI. The CDR3 is 15 amino acids. V was cut by 0 bases and J by 0 bases, with 6 bases left in between. CDR3 nucleotides: TGTGCCAGCAGTTACTCGGCAGATAGCAATCAGCCCCAGCATTTT. It translates to CASSYSADSNQPQHF.

V and J are TRBV7-2 and TRBJ2-7; D not certain. The V end lost 1 base, the J end lost 3 bases, and 7 bases lay between the germline ends. The CDR3 has 13 amino acids. Germline V gene data show CDR1 as SGHTA and CDR2 as FQGNSA. The CDR3 region is CASSLGHIYEQYF. The CDR3 coding sequence is TGTGCCAGCAGCTTAGGACACATCTACGAGCAGTACTTC. Full variable domain (rest looked up from reference TRBV7-2 and TRBJ2-7): GAGVSQSPSNKVTEKGKDVELRCDPISGHTALYWYRQSLGQGLEFLIYFQGNSAPDKSGLPSDRFSAERTGGSVSTLTIQRTQQEDSAVYLCASSLGHIYEQYFGPGTRLTVT.

This clonotype was observed at least ten times. The chain combines TRBV7-3 with TRBJ2-2; TRBD1 is a possible D gene (5 bases). The CDR3 totals 15 residues. Deletions cut 3 bases from V and 6 bases from J, with 14 bases between. Germline CDR1 and CDR2: SGHTA and FQGTGA. The CDR3 DNA reads as TGTGCCAGCAGCTTTTCCAGGGCTAGGTCCGGGGAGCTGTTTTTT. Protein: CASSFSRARSGELFF.

The table lists this clonotype with a few counts. The gene calls are TRBV18 and TRBJ1-3; D is undetermined. V lost 2 bases, J lost 0 bases, and 11 bases lay in between. Germline values: CDR1 KGHSH, CDR2 LQKENI. The CDR3 loop spans 16 amino acids. CDR3 in amino acids: CASSPLDGFSGNTIYF. CDR3 DNA sequence: TGTGCCAGCTCACCATTAGACGGCTTCTCTGGAAACACCATATATTTT. The full variable domain, its missing parts supplied by reference TRBV18 and TRBJ1-3, is NAGVMQNPRHLVRRRGQEARLRCSPMKGHSHVYWYRQLPEEGLKFMVYLQKENIIDESGMPKERFSAEFPKEGPSILRIQQVVRGDSAAYFCASSPLDGFSGNTIYFGEGSWLTVV.

This clonotype was seen repeatedly, ten times or more. The rearrangement links TRBV6-5 to TRBJ2-2; D ambiguous. Germline V gives CDR1 MNHEY, CDR2 SVGAGI. CDR3 length: 10 amino acids. V was cut by 8 bases and J by 7 bases, with 5 bases left in between. Here the CDR3 DNA reads TGTGCCAGCGGCGGCGGGGAGCTGTTTTTT. It translates to CASGGGELFF.